The clone carrying this T cell receptor beta chain was recorded a few times. Per the germline V gene, CDR1 is GTSNPN and CDR2 is SVGIG (reference sequence). The V and J ends lost 3 bases and 4 bases, in that order; junction bases with no gene match: 4. CDR3 length: 13 amino acids. The source of the sample is a study of shared clonotypes between healthy human individuals. Here immunoSEQ multiplex PCR was the method, and the copy in TCRdb shows in-frame clones only, minus some. The sample lists 950,000 to 1,100,000 clones; about 80% were seen once. V usage is TRBV30 and J usage is TRBJ1-2, with TRBD1 matching over 8 bases. Material for sequencing was memory CD4+ T cells sorted from blood. Subset indicated: CD45RA-negative fraction. This clonotype originated in a man younger than 35 in good health. The CDR3, as DNA: TGTGCCTGGAGGTCGGGGACAGGCTATGGCTACACCTTC. Its translation is CAWRSGTGYGYTF.